This T cell receptor (beta chain) was sequenced in a study of T cell repertoires in cytomegalovirus infection. Study as a whole: Recently identified HLA-C-restricted CMV epitopes were among the peptides used. Public TCR beta signatures indicated both CMV infection and matching HLA type. Study-level findings and limits: CMV carriers having the relevant HLA were flagged by cumulative public TCR beta family frequency.

The sample holds many counts of this clonotype. Its antigen is unknown. MiXCR was run by TCRdb on the reads, yielding one entry per CDR3 protein. The data contain roughly 180,000 distinct CDR3 sequences, about 20% of them singletons. This receptor was obtained from a human donor in good health (CMV status not recorded). Some clones in this sample may be carry-over from other donors' samples. The source was CD8+ T cells from cultured PBMCs, collected from culture after CMV antigen stimulation.

CDR3 protein: CASSFGGRYNEQFF. As DNA, the CDR3 is TGTGCCAGCAGCTTCGGGGGACGGTACAATGAGCAGTTCTTC. The chain uses TRBV11-2 and TRBJ2-1; tentatively, D is TRBD2 (6 bases). Germline V lookup: CDR1 SGHAT, CDR2 FQNNGV. The CDR3 spans 14 residues. V was cut by 3 bases and J by 4 bases, with 10 bases left in between.